The T cell receptor (beta chain) under discussion was sequenced for a study of blood T cell repertoires in COVID-19. At the level of the study: Both acute and convalescent COVID-19 samples were obtained from the United States, Italy and Spain. T cells, B-cell-depleted T cells, or PBMCs supplied cDNA or gDNA.

In its sample, this clone was seen once. Methods used by the authors: Researchers report that nucleated cell counts were estimated from reference gene primer amplification. Method: immunoSEQ multiplex PCR; TCRdb's copy keeps in-frame clones and lacks some. Clone size and V and J calls were adopted from that table, with D and trimming inferred from the DNA. The top ten hold approximately 24% of the sample, which has 150,000 to 200,000 clones, about 85% seen once. The germline V gene encodes CDR1 LNHDA and CDR2 SQIVND (reference sequence). Trimming at V came to 4 bases and at J to 6 bases, leaving 11 bases not matched to a gene. The CDR3 spans 15 residues.

This sequence was found in a man aged 60 to 75 with acute or convalescent COVID-19. V gene TRBV19 combines with J gene TRBJ1-1; 7 bases are shared with TRBD1. The sequenced sample consisted of peripheral blood. DNA for the CDR3: TGTGCCAGTAGTACCCGGACAGGAACCGGCCCTGAAGCTTTCTTT. Amino acid sequence: CASSTRTGTGPEAFF.